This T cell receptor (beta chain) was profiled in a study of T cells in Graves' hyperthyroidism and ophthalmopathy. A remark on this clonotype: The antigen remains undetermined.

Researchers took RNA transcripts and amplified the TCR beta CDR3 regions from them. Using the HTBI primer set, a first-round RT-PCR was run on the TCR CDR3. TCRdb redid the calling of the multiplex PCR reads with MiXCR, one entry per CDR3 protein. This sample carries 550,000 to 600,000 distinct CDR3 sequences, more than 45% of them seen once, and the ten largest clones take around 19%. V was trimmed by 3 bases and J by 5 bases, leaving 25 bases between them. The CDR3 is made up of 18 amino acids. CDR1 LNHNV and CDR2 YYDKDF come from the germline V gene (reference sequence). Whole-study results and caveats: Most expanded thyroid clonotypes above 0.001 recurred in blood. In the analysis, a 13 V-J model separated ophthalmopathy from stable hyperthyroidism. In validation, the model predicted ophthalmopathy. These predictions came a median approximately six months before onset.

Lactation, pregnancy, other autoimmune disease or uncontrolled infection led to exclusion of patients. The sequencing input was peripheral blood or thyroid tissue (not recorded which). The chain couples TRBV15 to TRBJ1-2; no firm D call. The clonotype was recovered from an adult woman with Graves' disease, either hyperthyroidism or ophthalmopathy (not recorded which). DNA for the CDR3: TGTGCCACCAGCAGGAGCTACCTAGGGCAAAGGTTCCTATATGGCTACACCTTC. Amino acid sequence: CATSRSYLGQRFLYGYTF.